This note documents a single TCR beta chain sequence. Its antigen remains unknown. The sample comes from a study of cytomegalovirus exposure and HLA in healthy donors. The ends lost 0 bases at V and 1 base at J; junction bases unmatched: 4. There are 15 residues in the CDR3. CDR1 is SGDLS and CDR2 is YYNGEE in the germline V gene. Study findings and constraints: Listed as cytomegalovirus-associated were around 160 TCR beta chains. For cytomegalovirus status, the classifier reportedly gave diagnoses with high specificity and sensitivity. The authors later linked a missense DCLRE1C variant to TCR beta V- and J-gene trimming. In a later analysis, productive TCRs from donors in an Asian-associated ancestry cluster reportedly carried fewer N-insertions than the cohort mean.

PCR employed 60 Vbeta and 13 Jbeta primers. Clones were read by immunoSEQ multiplex PCR, and TCRdb kept only the in-frame ones, dropping some. Of some 120,000 clones listed, over 60% were seen once; the top ten hold over 4%. Sequenced material: PBMCs. This chain joins TRBV9 and TRBJ2-7; 7 bases are shared with TRBD2. This clonotype was obtained from a man aged 25-45 years in good health and CMV-seropositive. This CDR3 is CASSVASGESYEQYF. The CDR3 region has the DNA TGTGCCAGCAGCGTAGCCAGCGGGGAGTCCTACGAGCAGTACTTC.